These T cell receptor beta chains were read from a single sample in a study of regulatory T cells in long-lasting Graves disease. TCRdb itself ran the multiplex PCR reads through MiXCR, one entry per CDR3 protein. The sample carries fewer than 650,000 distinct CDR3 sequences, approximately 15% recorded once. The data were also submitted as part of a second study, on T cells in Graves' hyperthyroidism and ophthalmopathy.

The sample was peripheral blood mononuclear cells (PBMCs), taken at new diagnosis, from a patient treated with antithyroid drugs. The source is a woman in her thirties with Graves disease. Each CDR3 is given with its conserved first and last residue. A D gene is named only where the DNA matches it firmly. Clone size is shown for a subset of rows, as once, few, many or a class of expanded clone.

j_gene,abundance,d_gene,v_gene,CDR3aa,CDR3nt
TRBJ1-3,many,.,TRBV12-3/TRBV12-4,CASRISTSGNTIYF,TGTGCCAGCAGGATCTCAACATCTGGAAACACCATATATTTT
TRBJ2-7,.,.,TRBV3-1,CASSQEIVGYEQYF,TGTGCCAGCAGCCAAGAAATAGTTGGGTACGAGCAGTACTTC
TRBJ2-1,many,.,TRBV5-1,CASRADTGSYNEQFF,TGCGCCAGCAGGGCGGACACTGGCTCCTACAATGAGCAGTTCTTC
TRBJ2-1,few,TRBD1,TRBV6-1,CASSEPGQGVYEQFF,TGTGCCAGCAGTGAACCGGGACAGGGAGTCTATGAGCAGTTCTTC
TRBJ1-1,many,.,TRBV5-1,CASSLVGGTATKTFF,TGCGCCAGCAGCTTGGTGGGCGGGACGGCGACGAAAACTTTCTTT
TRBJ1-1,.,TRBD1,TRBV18,CASSPTPTGVTEAFF,TGTGCCAGCTCACCGACCCCTACAGGGGTCACTGAAGCTTTCTTT
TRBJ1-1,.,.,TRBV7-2,CASSLGQGLGTEAFF,TGTGCCAGCAGCTTAGGTCAGGGTTTGGGCACTGAAGCTTTCTTT
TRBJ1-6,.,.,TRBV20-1,CSSGGRDSPLHF,TGCAGTTCTGGGGGTCGGGATTCACCCCTCCACTTT
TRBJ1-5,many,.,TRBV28,CASSLSLGAGISNQPQHF,TGTGCCAGCAGTTTATCCCTCGGGGCGGGGATTAGCAATCAGCCCCAGCATTTT
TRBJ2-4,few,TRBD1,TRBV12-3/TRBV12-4,CASSPFPGQGKNIQYF,TGTGCCAGCAGTCCTTTTCCCGGACAGGGCAAAAACATTCAGTACTTC
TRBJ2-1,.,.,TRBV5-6,CAGSLALVEQFF,TGTGCCGGCAGCTTGGCACTAGTCGAGCAGTTCTTC
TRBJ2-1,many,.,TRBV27,CASTAEYRYSNEQFF,TGTGCCAGCACGGCCGAGTATCGGTATTCCAATGAGCAGTTCTTC
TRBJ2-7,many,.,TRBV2,CASSSQGLRINEQYF,TGTGCCAGCAGCTCACAGGGACTTCGAATCAACGAGCAGTACTTC
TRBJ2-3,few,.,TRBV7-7,CASSLNAEGTQYF,TGTGCTAGCAGCTTAAACGCCGAGGGAACGCAGTATTTT
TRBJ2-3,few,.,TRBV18,CASSPSGQGISDTQYF,TGTGCCAGCTCACCAAGCGGCCAGGGGATCTCAGATACGCAGTATTTT
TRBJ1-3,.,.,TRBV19,CASSTTYSGNTIYF,TGTGCCAGTAGCACGACCTACTCTGGAAACACCATATATTTT
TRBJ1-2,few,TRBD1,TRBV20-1,CSARPPDRGDGYTF,TGCAGTGCTAGACCCCCAGACAGGGGGGATGGCTACACCTTC
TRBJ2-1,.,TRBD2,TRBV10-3,CAVSGSGNEQFF,TGTGCCGTTAGCGGGAGTGGTAATGAGCAGTTCTTC
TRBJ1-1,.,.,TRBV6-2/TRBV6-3,CASSVRINTEAFF,TGTGCCAGCAGTGTTCGGATTAACACTGAAGCTTTCTTT
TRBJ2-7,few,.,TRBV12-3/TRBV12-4,CASSLFVDKNLAYEQYF,TGTGCCAGCAGTTTGTTTGTTGACAAAAATTTGGCCTACGAGCAGTACTTC
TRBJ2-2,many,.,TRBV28,CASRGGDTPNTGELFF,TGTGCCAGCAGGGGAGGTGACACCCCGAACACCGGGGAGCTGTTTTTT
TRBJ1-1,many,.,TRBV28,CATEKGGPNTEAFF,TGTGCCACCGAAAAGGGAGGGCCGAACACTGAAGCTTTCTTT
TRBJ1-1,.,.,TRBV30,CAWSPLPRTEAFF,TGTGCCTGGAGTCCCCTCCCCAGGACTGAAGCTTTCTTT
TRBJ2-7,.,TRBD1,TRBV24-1,CATSDRDRAYEQYF,TGTGCCACCAGTGACCGGGACAGAGCCTACGAGCAGTACTTC
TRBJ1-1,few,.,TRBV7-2,CASSLYAVGNTEAFF,TGTGCCAGCAGCTTATATGCGGTGGGGAACACTGAAGCTTTCTTT
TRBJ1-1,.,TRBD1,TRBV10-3,CAIIPETGWGNTEAFF,TGTGCCATCATTCCCGAGACAGGGTGGGGGAACACTGAAGCTTTCTTT
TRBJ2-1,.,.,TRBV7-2,CASSPYLGNEQFF,TGTGCCAGCAGCCCCTATCTCGGCAATGAGCAGTTCTTC
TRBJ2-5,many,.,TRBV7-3,CASSAQQRETQYF,TGTGCCAGCAGCGCACAACAGCGCGAGACCCAGTACTTC
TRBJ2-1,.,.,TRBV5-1,CASSLWTAVYYNEQFF,TGCGCCAGCAGCTTGTGGACAGCAGTATATTACAATGAGCAGTTCTTC
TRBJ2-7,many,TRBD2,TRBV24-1,CATSDSTSGLSEQYF,TGTGCCACCAGTGATTCGACTAGCGGTCTGAGCGAGCAGTACTTC
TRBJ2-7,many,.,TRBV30,CAWSHGGRNYEQYF,TGTGCCTGGAGTCACGGAGGGAGGAACTACGAGCAGTACTTC
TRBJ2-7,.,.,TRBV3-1,CASSLQEYEQYF,TGTGCCAGCAGCCTCCAGGAGTACGAGCAGTACTTC
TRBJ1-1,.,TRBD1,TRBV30,CAWNRDRGPEAEAFF,TGTGCCTGGAACCGGGACAGGGGACCTGAGGCTGAAGCTTTCTTT
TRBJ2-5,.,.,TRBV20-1,CSARDDGAETQYF,TGCAGTGCTAGAGATGACGGAGCGGAGACCCAGTACTTC
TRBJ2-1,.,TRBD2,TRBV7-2,CASSFLAGGPVEQFF,TGTGCCAGCAGCTTTCTAGCGGGAGGGCCGGTTGAGCAGTTCTTC
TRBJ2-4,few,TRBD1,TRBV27,CASSTRQGLGAKNIQYF,TGTGCCAGCAGTACCAGACAGGGTCTAGGGGCCAAAAACATTCAGTACTTC
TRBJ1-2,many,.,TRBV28,CASSLVLGGYTF,TGTGCCAGCAGTTTAGTACTGGGTGGCTACACCTTC
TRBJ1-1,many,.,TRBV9,CASSATANTEAFF,TGTGCCAGCAGCGCCACAGCCAACACTGAAGCTTTCTTT
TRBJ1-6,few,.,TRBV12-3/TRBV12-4,CASSWGRVNSPLHF,TGTGCCAGCAGTTGGGGCAGGGTGAATTCACCCCTCCACTTT
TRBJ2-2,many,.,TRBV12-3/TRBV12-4,CASSLRGLPNTGELFF,TGTGCCAGCAGTTTGAGGGGCCTACCTAACACCGGGGAGCTGTTTTTT
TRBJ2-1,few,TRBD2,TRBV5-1,CASSLATQISGRRRNEQFF,TGCGCCAGCAGCTTGGCAACCCAAATTAGCGGGAGGAGGCGCAATGAGCAGTTCTTC
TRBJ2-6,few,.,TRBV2,CASRTGRYSGANVLTF,TGTGCCAGCAGGACAGGAAGATACTCTGGGGCCAACGTCCTGACTTTC
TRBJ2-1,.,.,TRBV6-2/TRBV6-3,CASRTLSGTPEFF,TGTGCCAGCAGGACCTTAAGTGGGACACCGGAGTTCTTC
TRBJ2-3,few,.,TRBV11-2,CASSLHTGYGTDTQYF,TGTGCCAGCAGCTTACACACAGGTTATGGGACAGATACGCAGTATTTT
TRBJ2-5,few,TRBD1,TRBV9,CASSDRGLGETQYF,TGTGCCAGCAGCGACAGGGGGTTGGGGGAGACCCAGTACTTC
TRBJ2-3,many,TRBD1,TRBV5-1,CASSPGTGYTDTQYF,TGTGCCAGCAGTCCCGGGACAGGGTACACAGATACGCAGTATTTT
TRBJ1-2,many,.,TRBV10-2,CASSEPQINYGYTF,TGCGCCAGCAGTGAGCCACAGATTAACTATGGCTACACCTTC
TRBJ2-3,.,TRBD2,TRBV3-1,CASSWTSGMTDTQYF,TGTGCCAGCAGCTGGACTAGCGGGATGACAGATACGCAGTATTTT
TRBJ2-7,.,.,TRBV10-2,CASRTGNPYEQYF,TGCGCCAGCAGGACGGGGAACCCCTACGAGCAGTACTTC
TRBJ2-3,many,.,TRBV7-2,CASSSQGTNTDTQYF,TGTGCCAGCAGCTCACAGGGTACAAACACAGATACGCAGTATTTT
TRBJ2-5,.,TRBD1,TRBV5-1,CASSWRTGEQETQYF,TGCGCCAGCAGCTGGCGGACAGGGGAACAAGAGACCCAGTACTTC
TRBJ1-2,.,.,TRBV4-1,CASSAGGGNYGYTF,TGCGCCAGCAGCGCCGGCGGGGGGAACTATGGCTACACCTTC
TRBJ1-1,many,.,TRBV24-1,CATSDPGAPSTEAFF,TGTGCCACCAGTGACCCAGGGGCCCCGAGCACTGAAGCTTTCTTT
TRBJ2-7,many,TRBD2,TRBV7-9,CASSPKSSGSSYEQYF,TGTGCCAGCAGCCCGAAGTCTAGCGGGTCCTCCTACGAGCAGTACTTC
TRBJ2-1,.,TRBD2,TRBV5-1,CASSYGLAGGPGNEQFF,TGCGCCAGCAGTTACGGACTAGCGGGAGGGCCTGGCAATGAGCAGTTCTTC
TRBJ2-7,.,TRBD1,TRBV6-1,CASRLGQGFYEQYF,TGTGCCAGCAGATTGGGACAGGGTTTCTACGAGCAGTACTTC
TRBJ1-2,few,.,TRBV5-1,CASSSFGDGYTF,TGCGCCAGCAGCTCCTTTGGGGATGGCTACACCTTC